This record concerns one TCR beta chain sequence. Its antigen is not identified. The CDR3 length is 15 residues. V dropped 0 bases and J dropped 6; count of bases not matched to a gene: 5. Germline loops: CDR1 MNHEY, CDR2 SVGAGI. Specified treatment: roughly ten-day PBMC culture with coronavirus spike peptide pools or control peptides (ViraFEST assay). Negative selection yielded CD4+ T cells from day-10 cultures. The Oncomine TCR Beta short-read assay sequenced DNA from cultured CD4+ T cells. Each CDR3 protein is one row after TCRdb ran MiXCR on the PCR reads. The table shows roughly 9,800 distinct CDR3 sequences, with about 69% occurring only once. This specimen comes from a study of vaccination and CD4 T cells after COVID-19.

This clonotype originated in a human donor who had recovered from COVID-19. The V call is TRBV6-5, the J call TRBJ1-5; TRBD1 aligns across 7 bases. The sequenced sample was CD4+ T cells from blood, cultured in vitro. CDR3 bases: TGTGCCAGCAGTTACTCGGGACAGACGGGTCAGCCCCAGCATTTT. Translated, it gives CASSYSGQTGQPQHF.